These T cell receptor beta chains were read from a single sample in a study of CD8+CD57+ T cells in acquired aplastic anemia. In TCRdb, the reads were re-called with MiXCR into one record per CDR3 protein. Among about 35,000 distinct CDR3 sequences listed, around 80% were seen once. The specimen was sorted CD4+, CD8+, or CD8+CD57+ T cells (not recorded which) from PBMCs. The source is a human donor in good health, serving as a control. Each CDR3 is given with its conserved first and last residue. Each record gives: CDR3 length, clone size, V gene, J gene, D gene, CDR3 DNA, CDR3 protein. A D gene is named only where the DNA matches it firmly. Some rows mark clone size as missing; the rest say once, few, many or name a class of expanded clone.

length: 15; size: .; V: TRBV15; J: TRBJ2-5; D: .; DNA: TGTGCCACCAGCGGGGTAAAAGATAGCCAAGAGACCCAGTACTTC; CDR3: CATSGVKDSQETQYF
length: 11; size: few; V: TRBV9; J: TRBJ2-1; D: .; DNA: TGTGCCAGCAGCGTAAGTAATGAGCAGTTCTTC; CDR3: CASSVSNEQFF
length: 14; size: .; V: TRBV2; J: TRBJ2-3; D: .; DNA: TGTGCCAGCAGCCGAGACACTAGCACAGATACGCAGTATTTT; CDR3: CASSRDTSTDTQYF
length: 16; size: .; V: TRBV20-1; J: TRBJ2-2; D: TRBD2; DNA: TGCAGTGCTAGAGATAGCGGACTAGCGGAGGCCGGGGAGCTGTTTTTT; CDR3: CSARDSGLAEAGELFF
length: 15; size: .; V: TRBV2; J: TRBJ1-5; D: .; DNA: TGTGCCAGCAGTGAGACCAGGGGTGGCAATCAGCCCCAGCATTTT; CDR3: CASSETRGGNQPQHF
length: 14; size: medium-sized; V: TRBV29-1; J: TRBJ2-2; D: .; DNA: TGCAGCGTTGTAAGGGATACGAACACCGGGGAGCTGTTTTTT; CDR3: CSVVRDTNTGELFF
length: 11; size: .; V: TRBV2; J: TRBJ2-7; D: .; DNA: TGTGCCAGCAGTGGTCCCTACGAGCAGTACTTC; CDR3: CASSGPYEQYF
length: 14; size: large; V: TRBV2; J: TRBJ1-6; D: .; DNA: TGTGCCAGCAGTGATAGATTGGGAAATTCACCCCTCCACTTT; CDR3: CASSDRLGNSPLHF
length: 15; size: few; V: TRBV25-1; J: TRBJ2-7; D: .; DNA: TGTGCCAGCAGTGAATGGGCCACAGGGTCCTACGAGCAGTACTTC; CDR3: CASSEWATGSYEQYF
length: 15; size: medium-sized; V: TRBV7-9; J: TRBJ1-5; D: .; DNA: TGTGCCAGCAGCTCTACAGGACTTCGGGATCAGCCCCAGCATTTT; CDR3: CASSSTGLRDQPQHF
length: 13; size: .; V: TRBV7-9; J: TRBJ2-1; D: .; DNA: TGTGCCAGCAGCTACGGGACATCCGATGAGCAGTTCTTC; CDR3: CASSYGTSDEQFF
length: 11; size: .; V: TRBV29-1; J: TRBJ2-1; D: .; DNA: TGCAGCGTTGAAGAACAACGAGAGCAGTTCTTC; CDR3: CSVEEQREQFF
length: 15; size: few; V: TRBV2; J: TRBJ2-3; D: TRBD2; DNA: TGTGCCAGCAGTCCGGGACTAGCGGGGGGACATACGCAGTATTTT; CDR3: CASSPGLAGGHTQYF
length: 14; size: .; V: TRBV11-3; J: TRBJ1-6; D: TRBD1; DNA: TGTGCCAGCAGTAGGGACAGCTACAATTCACCCCTCCACTTT; CDR3: CASSRDSYNSPLHF
length: 13; size: .; V: TRBV10-3; J: TRBJ2-2; D: TRBD2; DNA: TGTGCCATCACGGCTAGCGGGATCGGGGAGCTGTTTTTT; CDR3: CAITASGIGELFF
length: 15; size: .; V: TRBV10-3; J: TRBJ2-7; D: .; DNA: TGTGCCATCAGTCAAGGGGGGGCGGATAGTTACGAGCAGTACTTC; CDR3: CAISQGGADSYEQYF
length: 15; size: once; V: TRBV15; J: TRBJ1-2; D: .; DNA: TGTGCCCCCATCTTAACAGGGACCCAGGACTATGGCTACACCTTC; CDR3: CAPILTGTQDYGYTF
length: 19; size: medium-sized; V: TRBV6-2/TRBV6-3; J: TRBJ2-2; D: TRBD2; DNA: TGTGCCAGCAGTTACCCCCCACTAGCGGGGGGTTGGTACACCGGGGAGCTGTTTTTT; CDR3: CASSYPPLAGGWYTGELFF
length: 15; size: .; V: TRBV2; J: TRBJ2-6; D: .; DNA: TGTGCCAGCAGGCGACAAAGCTCTGGGGCCAACGTCCTGACTTTC; CDR3: CASRRQSSGANVLTF
length: 13; size: .; V: TRBV20-1; J: TRBJ2-5; D: .; DNA: TGCAGTGAAGGGGCAGCAAGACAAGAGACCCAGTACTTC; CDR3: CSEGAARQETQYF
length: 15; size: .; V: TRBV20-1; J: TRBJ2-7; D: .; DNA: TGCAGTGCTAGGTTTCTGAGCCAGGATGGGGGCGAGCAGTACTTC; CDR3: CSARFLSQDGGEQYF
length: 14; size: .; V: TRBV19; J: TRBJ2-7; D: TRBD2; DNA: TGTGCCAGTACCCTCACTAGCGGTGCCTACGAGCAGTACTTC; CDR3: CASTLTSGAYEQYF
length: 15; size: .; V: TRBV29-1; J: TRBJ2-7; D: .; DNA: TGCAGCGTTGGAAGTTCTCCGGCTAGCCAATACGAGCAGTACTTC; CDR3: CSVGSSPASQYEQYF
length: 14; size: .; V: TRBV4-1; J: TRBJ2-7; D: TRBD1; DNA: TGCGCCAGCAGCCAAGAGGGACAGGGCTACGAGCAGTACTTC; CDR3: CASSQEGQGYEQYF
length: 16; size: .; V: TRBV6-4; J: TRBJ1-1; D: TRBD1; DNA: TGTGCCAGCAGTGGGGACAGGGGGCATGAGAACACTGAAGCTTTCTTT; CDR3: CASSGDRGHENTEAFF
length: 14; size: .; V: TRBV2; J: TRBJ1-5; D: .; DNA: TGTGCCAGCACGCCTCCCGGTCGGGAACAGCCCCAGCATTTT; CDR3: CASTPPGREQPQHF
length: 14; size: .; V: TRBV19; J: TRBJ1-1; D: TRBD1; DNA: TGTGCCAGTAGTACGACAGGGGTAGGGACTGAAGCTTTCTTT; CDR3: CASSTTGVGTEAFF
length: 14; size: .; V: TRBV12-3/TRBV12-4; J: TRBJ1-5; D: .; DNA: TGTGCCAGCAGTTTAGAATGGTCCGGTCAGCCCCAGCATTTT; CDR3: CASSLEWSGQPQHF
length: 13; size: once; V: TRBV29-1; J: TRBJ2-5; D: .; DNA: TGCAGCGCAAGAGGGACGTCTCAAGAGACCCAGTACTTC; CDR3: CSARGTSQETQYF